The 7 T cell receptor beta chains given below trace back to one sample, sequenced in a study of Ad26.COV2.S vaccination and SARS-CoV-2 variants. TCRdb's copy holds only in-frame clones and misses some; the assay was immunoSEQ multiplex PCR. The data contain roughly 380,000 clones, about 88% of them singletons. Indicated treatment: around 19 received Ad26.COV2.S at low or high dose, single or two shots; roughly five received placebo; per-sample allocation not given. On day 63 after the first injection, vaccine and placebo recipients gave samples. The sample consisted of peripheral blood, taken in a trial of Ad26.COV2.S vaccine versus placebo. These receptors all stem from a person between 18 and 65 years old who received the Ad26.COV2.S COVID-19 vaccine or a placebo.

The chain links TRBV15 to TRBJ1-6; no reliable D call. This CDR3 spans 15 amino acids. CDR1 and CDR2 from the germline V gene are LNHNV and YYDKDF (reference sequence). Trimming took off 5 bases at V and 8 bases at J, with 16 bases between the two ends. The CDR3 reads CATSGRGREDSPLHF. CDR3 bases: TGTGCCACCAGCGGGCGCGGTAGAGAGGATTCACCCCTCCACTTT.

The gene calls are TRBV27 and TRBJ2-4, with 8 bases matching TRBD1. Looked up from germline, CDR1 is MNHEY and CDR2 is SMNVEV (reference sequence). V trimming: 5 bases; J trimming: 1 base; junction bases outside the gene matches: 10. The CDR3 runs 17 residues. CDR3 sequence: CASSINQGASAKNIQYF. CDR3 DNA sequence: TGTGCCAGCAGTATCAATCAGGGGGCTTCGGCCAAAAACATTCAGTACTTC.

The CDR3 loop reads CASSHVTGDLTDTQYF. As DNA, the CDR3 is TGCGCCAGCAGCCACGTGACAGGGGATTTAACAGATACGCAGTATTTT. This chain connects TRBV4-3 to TRBJ2-3, with 8 bases fitting TRBD1. The trim removed 3 bases at V and 3 bases at J, leaving 8 bases unmatched. The CDR3 is 16 residues long. Looked up from germline, CDR1 is LGHNA and CDR2 is YSLEER.

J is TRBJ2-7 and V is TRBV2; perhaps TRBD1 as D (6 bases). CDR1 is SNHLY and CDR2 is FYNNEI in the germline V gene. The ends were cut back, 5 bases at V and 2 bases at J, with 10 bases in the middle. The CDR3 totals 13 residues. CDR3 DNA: TGTGCCAGCAGTTGGACAGTGACCTACGAGCAGTACTTC. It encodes CASSWTVTYEQYF.

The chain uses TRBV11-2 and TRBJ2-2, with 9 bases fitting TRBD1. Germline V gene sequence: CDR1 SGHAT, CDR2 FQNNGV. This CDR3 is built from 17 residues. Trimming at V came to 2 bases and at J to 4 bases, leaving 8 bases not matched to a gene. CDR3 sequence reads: CASSLPGQGVLTGELFF. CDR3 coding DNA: TGTGCCAGCAGCTTACCGGGACAGGGTGTCCTCACCGGGGAGCTGTTTTTT. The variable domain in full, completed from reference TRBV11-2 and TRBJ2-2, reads EAGVAQSPRYKIIEKRQSVAFWCNPISGHATLYWYQQILGQGPKLLIQFQNNGVVDDSQLPKDRFSAERLKGVDSTLKIQPAKLEDSAVYLCASSLPGQGVLTGELFFGEGSRLTVL.

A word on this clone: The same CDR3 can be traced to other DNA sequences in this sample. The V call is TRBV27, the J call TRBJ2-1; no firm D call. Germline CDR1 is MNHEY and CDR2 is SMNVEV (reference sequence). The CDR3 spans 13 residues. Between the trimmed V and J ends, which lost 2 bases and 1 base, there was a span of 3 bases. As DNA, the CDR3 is TGTGCCAGCAGTTTAGCGTCCTACAATGAGCAGTTCTTC. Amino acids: CASSLASYNEQFF.

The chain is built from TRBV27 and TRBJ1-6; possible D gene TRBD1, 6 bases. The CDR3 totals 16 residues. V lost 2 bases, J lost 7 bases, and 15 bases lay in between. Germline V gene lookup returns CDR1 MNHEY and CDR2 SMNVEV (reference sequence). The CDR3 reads CASSLRRRGGNSPLHF. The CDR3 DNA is TGTGCCAGCAGTTTAAGGCGTAGGGGGGGGAATTCACCCCTCCACTTT.